This is a list of T cell receptor beta chains from one sample in a study of a mutant IDH1 vaccine in newly diagnosed glioma. No antigens are known for them. Assay used: immunoSEQ multiplex PCR; TCRdb lists only in-frame clones, some missing. Of tens of thousands of clones listed, about 85% are singletons. The sample was PBMCs, taken from a glioma patient whose treatment included an IDH1 peptide vaccine. The receptors derive from a young man with glioma. Both conserved end residues are part of each CDR3. The D gene is left open where the match is weak. Rows may omit the clone size; those that give it use once, few, many or a size class.

V	size	J	D	CDR3	DNA
TRBV6-1	-	TRBJ1-2	TRBD1	CASSEYRGAEGYTF	TGTGCCAGCAGTGAGTACAGGGGCGCGGAGGGCTACACCTTC
TRBV4-1	-	TRBJ2-3	TRBD2	CASSPGLAGGQTQYF	TGCGCCAGCAGCCCGGGACTAGCGGGGGGGCAAACGCAGTATTTT
TRBV6-6	once	TRBJ2-2	TRBD1	CASRRRDRDTGELFF	TGTGCCAGCAGACGCCGGGACAGGGACACCGGGGAGCTGTTTTTT
TRBV27	-	TRBJ1-5	TRBD1	CASKGTGNQPQHF	TGTGCCAGCAAGGGGACAGGCAATCAGCCCCAGCATTTT
TRBV19	-	TRBJ1-2	TRBD1	CASSIEAGGNYGYTF	TGTGCCAGTAGTATAGAAGCAGGGGGTAACTATGGCTACACCTTC
TRBV6-1	-	TRBJ2-7	-	CASRKSGDSLYEQYF	TGTGCCAGCAGGAAATCGGGGGACAGCCTCTACGAGCAGTACTTC
TRBV2	few	TRBJ1-1	-	CASSAQTTF	TGTGCCAGCAGTGCCCAAACGACCTTT
TRBV5-5	-	TRBJ2-7	TRBD1	CASSFRHAGTGFYEQYF	TGTGCCAGCAGCTTCCGGCACGCTGGGACAGGGTTTTACGAGCAGTACTTC
TRBV2	-	TRBJ1-5	-	CASRPDSSNQPQHF	TGTGCCAGCAGACCGGACAGCAGCAATCAGCCCCAGCACTTT
TRBV28	once	TRBJ1-1	-	CASSAPHKLGNTEAFF	TGTGCCAGCAGTGCACCCCACAAGCTAGGGAACACTGAAGCTTTCTTT
TRBV7-9	-	TRBJ2-2	-	CASSFPDRGPWITGELFF	TGTGCCAGCAGCTTCCCGGATCGGGGGCCTTGGATCACCGGGGAGCTGTTTTTT
TRBV30	-	TRBJ1-5	TRBD1	CAWSAGQGNQPQHF	TGTGCCTGGAGTGCGGGACAGGGGAATCAGCCCCAGCATTTT
TRBV29-1	-	TRBJ1-2	-	CSVPVRGLGGYTF	TGCAGCGTTCCCGTCAGGGGTTTGGGTGGCTACACCTTC